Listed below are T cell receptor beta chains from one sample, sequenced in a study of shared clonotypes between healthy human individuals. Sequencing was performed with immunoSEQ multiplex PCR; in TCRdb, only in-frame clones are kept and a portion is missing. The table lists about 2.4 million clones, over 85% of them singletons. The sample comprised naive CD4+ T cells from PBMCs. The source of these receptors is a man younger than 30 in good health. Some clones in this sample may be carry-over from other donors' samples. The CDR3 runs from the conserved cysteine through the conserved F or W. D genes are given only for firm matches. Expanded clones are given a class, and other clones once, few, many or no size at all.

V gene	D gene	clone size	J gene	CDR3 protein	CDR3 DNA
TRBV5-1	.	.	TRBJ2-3	CASSSTGLGTDTQYF	TGCGCCAGCAGCTCGACAGGTTTGGGCACAGATACGCAGTATTTT
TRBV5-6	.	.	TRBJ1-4	CASSLAAGGMAKKLFF	TGTGCCAGCAGCTTGGCCGCGGGGGGAATGGCAAAAAAACTGTTTTTT
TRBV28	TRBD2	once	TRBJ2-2	CASTRGAFGTSGRAGFYAGELFF	TGTGCCAGCACCAGGGGGGCTTTCGGGACTAGCGGAAGAGCGGGGTTTTACGCCGGGGAGCTGTTTTTT
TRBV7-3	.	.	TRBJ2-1	CASSLQQSSYNEQFF	TGTGCCAGCAGCCTCCAACAAAGCTCCTACAATGAGCAGTTCTTC
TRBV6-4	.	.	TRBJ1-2	CASSDSTPGTVYGYTF	TGTGCCAGCAGTGACTCGACTCCCGGGACTGTCTATGGCTACACCTTC
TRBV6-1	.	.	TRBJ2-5	CASSEETAQETQYF	TGTGCCAGCAGTGAAGAAACAGCACAAGAGACCCAGTACTTC
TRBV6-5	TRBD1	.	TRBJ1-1	CASRPGGSTGTEAFF	TGTGCCAGCAGGCCAGGGGGGTCTACAGGCACTGAAGCTTTCTTT
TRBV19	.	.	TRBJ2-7	CASSIRDTTYSPTSWRPYEQYF	TGTGCCAGTAGTATCCGGGACACGACCTACAGCCCGACTAGTTGGAGACCCTACGAGCAGTACTTC
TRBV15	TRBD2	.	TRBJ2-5	CATSRDPSGSRETQYF	TGTGCCACCAGCAGAGATCCCAGCGGGAGCCGGGAGACCCAGTACTTC
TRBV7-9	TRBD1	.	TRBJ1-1	CASSFPGQGPTEAFF	TGTGCCAGCAGCTTTCCCGGACAGGGTCCGACTGAAGCTTTCTTT
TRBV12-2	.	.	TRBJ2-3	CASRLGGLWGTDTQYF	TGTGCAAGTCGCTTAGGGGGACTATGGGGCACAGATACGCAGTATTTT
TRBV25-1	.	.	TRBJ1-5	CASSRSGNQPQHF	TGTGCCAGCAGTAGGTCAGGCAATCAGCCCCAGCATTTT
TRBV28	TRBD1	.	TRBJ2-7	CASYRDRGYEQYF	TGTGCCAGTTACCGGGACAGGGGGTACGAGCAGTACTTC
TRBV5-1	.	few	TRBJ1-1	CASSLRPPNTEAFF	TGCGCCAGCAGCTTGCGTCCACCGAACACTGAAGCTTTCTTT
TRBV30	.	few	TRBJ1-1	CAWSVQARSEAFF	TGTGCCTGGAGTGTACAGGCCAGGTCGGAAGCTTTCTTT
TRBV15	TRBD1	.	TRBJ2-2	CATSRVRTGQGELFF	TGTGCCACCAGCAGAGTGAGGACAGGTCAAGGGGAGCTGTTTTTT
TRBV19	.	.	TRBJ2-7	CASTPGVGSSYEQYF	TGTGCCAGTACCCCCGGAGTGGGAAGCTCCTACGAGCAGTACTTC
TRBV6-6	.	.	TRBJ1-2	CASSYDSYGYTF	TGTGCCAGCAGTTACGACAGCTATGGCTACACCTTC
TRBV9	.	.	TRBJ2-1	CASSARGVDEQFF	TGTGCCAGCAGCGCCCGAGGGGTCGATGAGCAGTTCTTC
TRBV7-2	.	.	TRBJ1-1	CASSSQGDTEAFF	TGTGCCAGCAGCTCCCAGGGAGACACTGAAGCTTTCTTT
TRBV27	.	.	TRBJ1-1	CASSRTLLGGDTEAFF	TGTGCCAGCAGTAGGACCCTACTGGGGGGGGACACTGAAGCTTTCTTT
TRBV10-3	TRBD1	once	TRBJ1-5	CAIRGTGSGNQPQHF	TGTGCCATCAGGGGGACAGGGAGTGGCAATCAGCCCCAGCATTTT
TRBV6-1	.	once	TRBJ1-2	CASSVSRGNYGYTF	TGTGCCAGCAGTGTCTCAAGAGGTAACTATGGCTACACCTTC
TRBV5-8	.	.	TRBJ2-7	CASSLPPWQSYEQYF	TGTGCCAGCAGCTTGCCTCCTTGGCAGAGCTACGAGCAGTACTTC
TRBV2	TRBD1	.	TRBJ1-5	CASSGRGGTGNNQPQHF	TGTGCCAGCAGTGGCCGGGGAGGGACAGGGAACAATCAGCCCCAGCATTTT
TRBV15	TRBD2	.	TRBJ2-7	CATSHGTRSTYEQYF	TGTGCCACCAGTCATGGGACTAGGTCGACCTACGAGCAGTACTTC
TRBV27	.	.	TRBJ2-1	CASIQTSNSYNEQFF	TGTGCCAGCATCCAAACTAGCAACTCCTACAATGAGCAGTTCTTC
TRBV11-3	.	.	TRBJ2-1	CASSSTGTLYNEQFF	TGTGCCAGCAGCTCGACCGGGACGTTATACAATGAGCAGTTCTTC
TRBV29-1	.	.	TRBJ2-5	CSVETGRKETQYF	TGCAGCGTTGAAACGGGCCGAAAAGAGACCCAGTACTTC
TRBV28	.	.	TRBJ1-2	CASTPPRTEYGYTF	TGTGCCAGCACCCCACCCCGGACAGAATATGGCTACACCTTC
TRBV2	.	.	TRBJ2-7	CASSEVVAEEQYF	TGTGCCAGCAGTGAAGTTGTTGCCGAGGAGCAGTACTTC
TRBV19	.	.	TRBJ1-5	CASSGIHDSLSEGPQHF	TGTGCCAGTAGTGGGATCCACGACAGTCTTAGTGAGGGGCCCCAGCATTTT
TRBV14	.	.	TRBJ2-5	CASSRWTDYQETQYF	TGTGCCAGCAGCCGCTGGACAGACTATCAAGAGACCCAGTACTTC
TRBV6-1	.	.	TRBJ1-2	CASSEAPGAGGGYTF	TGTGCCAGCAGTGAAGCCCCGGGCGCCGGGGGTGGCTACACCTTC
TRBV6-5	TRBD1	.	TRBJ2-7	CASSYSGDRVNEQYF	TGTGCCAGCAGTTACTCAGGGGACAGGGTAAACGAGCAGTACTTC
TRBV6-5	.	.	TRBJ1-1	CASRTTVNTEAFF	TGTGCCAGCAGAACGACGGTTAACACTGAAGCTTTCTTT
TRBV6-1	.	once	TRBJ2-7	CASSEGLVRNEQYF	TGTGCCAGCAGTGAAGGACTAGTCCGTAACGAGCAGTACTTC
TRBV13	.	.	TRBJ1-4	CASSLGGAGNGQLFF	TGTGCCAGCAGCTTAGGCGGGGCAGGGAATGGACAACTGTTTTTT
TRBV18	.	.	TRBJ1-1	CASSPGMNTEAFF	TGTGCCAGCTCACCCGGGATGAACACTGAAGCTTTCTTT
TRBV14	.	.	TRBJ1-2	CASSQANYGYTF	TGTGCCAGCAGCCAAGCTAACTATGGCTACACCTTC
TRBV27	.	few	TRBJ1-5	CASSTSGVQPQHF	TGTGCCAGTTCTACGTCTGGGGTCCAGCCCCAGCATTTT
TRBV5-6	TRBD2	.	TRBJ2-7	CASSLVTSGSSYEQYF	TGTGCCAGCAGCTTGGTCACTAGCGGGAGCTCCTACGAGCAGTACTTC
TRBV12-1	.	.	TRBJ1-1	CASSFARDSLLNTEAFF	TGTGCCAGCAGCTTTGCGCGGGACAGTTTGTTGAACACTGAAGCTTTCTTT
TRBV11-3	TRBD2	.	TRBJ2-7	CASSLLAGGGEQYF	TGTGCCAGCAGCTTACTAGCGGGAGGGGGCGAGCAGTACTTC
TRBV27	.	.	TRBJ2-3	CASSLSGNTDTQYF	TGTGCCAGCAGTTTATCGGGCAACACAGATACGCAGTATTTT
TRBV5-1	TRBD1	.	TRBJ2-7	CASSRPTGGSNYEQYF	TGCGCCAGCAGCCGCCCGACAGGGGGCTCGAACTACGAGCAGTACTTC
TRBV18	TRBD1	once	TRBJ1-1	CASSSGTGTEAFF	TGTGCCAGCTCCTCCGGGACAGGGACTGAAGCTTTCTTT
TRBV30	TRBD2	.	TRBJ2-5	CAWSGELAGGRETQYF	TGTGCCTGGAGTGGGGAGCTAGCGGGAGGACGAGAGACCCAGTACTTC
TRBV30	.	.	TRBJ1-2	CAWSVKGRIYGYTF	TGTGCCTGGAGTGTAAAGGGGCGCATCTATGGCTACACCTTC
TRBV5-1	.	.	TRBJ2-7	CASSLEAGTSYEQYF	TGCGCCAGCAGCTTGGAGGCGGGCACCTCCTACGAGCAGTACTTC
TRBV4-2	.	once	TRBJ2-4	CASSQSQGEGKNIQYF	TGTGCCAGCAGCCAAAGCCAGGGCGAGGGCAAAAACATTCAGTACTTC
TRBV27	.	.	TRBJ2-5	CASSLKGQETQYF	TGTGCCAGCAGTTTAAAGGGTCAAGAGACCCAGTACTTC
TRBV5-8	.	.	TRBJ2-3	CASSFLDTQYF	TGTGCCAGCAGCTTCTTAGATACGCAGTATTTT
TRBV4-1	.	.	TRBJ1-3	CASSQPLRGAGNTIYF	TGCGCCAGCAGCCAACCACTCCGTGGGGCTGGAAACACCATATATTTT
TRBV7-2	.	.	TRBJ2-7	CASSLGAPPSYEQYF	TGTGCCAGCAGCTTAGGAGCCCCACCAAGCTACGAGCAGTACTTC
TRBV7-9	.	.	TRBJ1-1	CASSWKGGTEAFF	TGTGCCAGCAGTTGGAAGGGGGGGACTGAAGCTTTCTTT
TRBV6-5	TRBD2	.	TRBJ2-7	CASSYGGRAGEQYF	TGTGCCAGCAGTTATGGCGGGAGGGCAGGCGAGCAGTACTTC